This T cell receptor (beta chain) was retrieved from a study of response to subunit inactivated influenza vaccine (dated by TCRdb to the late 2010s). With regard to the full study: The study used deep quantitative T cell receptor repertoire profiling to track responses to a trivalent subunit inactivated influenza vaccine. General study outcomes and caveats: The authors proposed that each seasonal influenza vaccination may bring in only a limited number of new T cells.

The library was built by means of RT-PCR. The sequencer listed for this sample is Illumina HiSeq 2500. The public reads were quality trimmed at Q25 with fastp and then assembled into clones with MiXCR by TCRdb, keeping productive beta chains. Under each unique CDR3 protein, matching rows form one entry showing the most common genes and DNA. The sample contains 170,000 or so distinct CDR3 sequences, over 8.5% of them found a single time. The ten largest make up roughly 40% of the sample. A distance of 8 bases separates the germline ends of V and J, which lose 1 base and 5 bases respectively. CDR1 and CDR2, looked up from the germline V gene, are LGHNA and YNFKEQ. There are 13 amino acids in the CDR3, from cysteine to phenylalanine inclusive. Only the CDR3 DNA is retained, 39 bases long and in frame from the first base. This clonotype has more than one count but fewer than ten. Its antigen remains undetermined. Per-base qualities were not stored, and no clone one base away is much larger.

The source was CD8+ T cells sorted from PBMCs, collected roughly 24 months after vaccination. The rearrangement combines TRBV4-2 with TRBJ1-1, with the D gene not confidently named. This TCR came from a man in his fifties or sixties who received an inactivated influenza vaccine. Donor details come from another sample of the same person, matched by shared clones. The bases read TGTGCCAGCAGCCAAGGGCAAAGGACTGAAGCTTTCTTT. This codes for CASSQGQRTEAFF.